This TCR beta chain was recorded in a study of T cell clones after liver transplantation. About the study: Until 12-24 months post-transplant, subjects got standard immunosuppression and no induction.

Germline V lookup: CDR1 SGHDT, CDR2 YYEEEE. V shed 4 bases and J 4 bases; nucleotides not matched to a gene: 8. CDR3 length: 16 amino acids. Profiled with immunoSEQ multiplex PCR; TCRdb holds only in-frame clones, not every one. The sample yields about 51,000 clones, approximately 87% seen once. The origin of this receptor is a human patient who received a liver transplant. The graft donor may have given rise to some T cells. The chain links TRBV5-6 to TRBJ1-1; 12 positions agree with TRBD1. This material consisted of CD8+ T cells from blood, taken 12 months after liver transplant. Written as DNA, the CDR3 is TGTGCCAGCAGCCTCCGGGACAGGGGGCCCGGCACTGAAGCTTTCTTT. Its translation: CASSLRDRGPGTEAFF.